Each of the 14 T cell receptor beta chains below was sequenced from the same sample in a study of blood T cell repertoires in COVID-19. Assay used: immunoSEQ multiplex PCR; TCRdb lists only in-frame clones, some missing. The table lists 87,000 or so clones, approximately 86% of them singletons. Sequenced material: peripheral blood. The receptor set was obtained from a woman aged 80 or older in a cohort sampled during active or convalescent COVID-19.

This chain uses TRBV5-1 with TRBJ2-5, with D tentatively TRBD1 (5 bases). V lost 0 bases and J 0 bases, leaving 9 bases between the germline ends. Per germline, CDR1 SGHRS and CDR2 YFSETQ. The CDR3 covers 15 residues. The CDR3 is CASSLEHRNQETQYF. The CDR3 nucleotides read TGCGCCAGCAGCTTGGAGCACAGGAACCAAGAGACCCAGTACTTC.

The genes are TRBV11-3 and TRBJ1-6; D remains unclear. There are 16 residues in the CDR3. With 3 bases removed from V and 0 bases from J, the gap between germline ends came to 9 bases. The germline V gene encodes CDR1 SGHNT and CDR2 YENEEA. CDR3 in DNA: TGTGCCAGCAGCTTTTCGCTTAGCTCCTATAATTCACCCCTCCACTTT. It yields the protein CASSFSLSSYNSPLHF.

The rearrangement joins TRBV11-3 to TRBJ1-4; D call uncertain. Germline V lookup: CDR1 SGHNT, CDR2 YENEEA. V lost 5 bases and J lost 4, with 11 bases in between. This CDR3 is built from 14 residues. The CDR3 DNA is TGTGCCAGCAGCCGCGGAGCAAATAATGAAAAACTGTTTTTT. Protein: CASSRGANNEKLFF.

V gene TRBV7-6 combines with J gene TRBJ1-1; 7 bases match TRBD1. Looked up from germline, CDR1 is SGHVS and CDR2 is FNYEAQ. The trim removed 5 bases at V and 0 bases at J, leaving 3 bases unmatched. There are 14 residues in the CDR3. The CDR3 DNA reads as TGTGCCAGCAGCCCACAGGGGTTGAACACTGAAGCTTTCTTT. It translates to CASSPQGLNTEAFF.

The V call is TRBV6-5, the J call TRBJ2-2; 9 positions agree with TRBD2. CDR1 MNHEY and CDR2 SVGAGI come from the germline V gene. The CDR3 spans 15 residues. V gave up 6 bases and J gave up 1 base; unmatched junction bases: 3. For the CDR3, the DNA is TGTGCCAGCAGGTTAGCGGGAGTGAACACCGGGGAGCTGTTTTTT. Protein product: CASRLAGVNTGELFF.

CDR3 protein: CASSYNPTGGEVQYF. The CDR3 coding sequence is TGTGCCAGCAGTTACAATCCGACAGGGGGCGAGGTTCAGTACTTC. The chain carries TRBV6-5 and TRBJ2-4; 10 bases match TRBD1. With 2 bases clipped from V and 11 bases from J, the junction kept 9 bases outside the gene matches. The CDR3 loop spans 15 amino acids. Germline V gene sequence: CDR1 MNHEY, CDR2 SVGAGI.

V is TRBV30 and J is TRBJ2-1; TRBD2 is a possible D gene (6 bases). The CDR3 is 14 amino acids. Germline lookup yields CDR1 GTSNPN and CDR2 SVGIG (reference sequence). V dropped 0 bases and J dropped 9 bases, with 15 bases sitting between them. The CDR3 region is CAWSVTGVGSEQFF. CDR3 DNA: TGTGCCTGGAGTGTAACGGGAGTAGGTAGTGAGCAGTTCTTC.

V and J are TRBV5-1 and TRBJ2-5; D unclear. The ends were cut back, 3 bases at V and 4 bases at J, with 13 bases in the middle. This CDR3 has 14 residues. Germline CDR1 reads SGHRS; CDR2 reads YFSETQ. The CDR3 region has the DNA TGCGCCAGCAGCTCATTAACTTACCGAGAGACCCAGTACTTC. This sequence encodes CASSSLTYRETQYF.

This clone was observed many times. The rearrangement links TRBV6-5 to TRBJ1-4; no clear D gene. Germline loops: CDR1 MNHEY, CDR2 SVGAGI. The CDR3 is 14 amino acids. V was trimmed by 10 bases and J by 0 bases, leaving 12 bases between them. The CDR3 DNA sequence: TGTGCCACCACCAGACTTTCAACTAATGAAAAACTGTTTTTT. Amino acids: CATTRLSTNEKLFF.

The chain is built from TRBV7-6 and TRBJ2-3, with TRBD2 matching over 8 bases. J gave up 4 bases and V 5 bases, and 14 bases lay outside the gene matches. The germline gives CDR1 SGHVS, CDR2 FNYEAQ. The CDR3 is 17 residues long. The DNA for the CDR3 is TGTGCCAGCAGCCCGCCCACCGGGACTAGAGGACCAGATACGCAGTATTTT. Translating gives CASSPPTGTRGPDTQYF.

The chain uses TRBV7-9 and TRBJ1-5; D might be TRBD1 (6 bases). Trimming cost V 0 bases and J 1 base, with 13 bases left between them. CDR1 is SEHNR and CDR2 is FQNEAQ in the germline V gene (reference sequence). CDR3 size: 17 residues. The CDR3 sequence is CASSLAGGGFSNQPQHF. The CDR3 nucleotides are TGTGCCAGCAGCTTAGCAGGGGGAGGGTTCAGCAATCAGCCCCAGCATTTT. Drawing the rest from reference TRBV7-9 and TRBJ1-5, the complete variable domain is DTGVSQNPRHKITKRGQNVTFRCDPISEHNRLYWYRQTLGQGPEFLTYFQNEAQLEKSRLLSDRFSAERPKGSFSTLEIQRTEQGDSAMYLCASSLAGGGFSNQPQHFGDGTRLSIL.

V gene TRBV11-2 combines with J gene TRBJ1-6; weak D call: TRBD1 (5 bases). The germline V and J ends were trimmed by 0 bases and 9 bases, with 9 bases remaining between them. CDR3 length: 14 amino acids. The germline V gene encodes CDR1 SGHAT and CDR2 FQNNGV. This CDR3 reads CASSLDRVGSPLHF. In nucleotides, the CDR3 is TGTGCCAGCAGCTTAGACAGGGTCGGTTCACCCCTCCACTTT.

V usage is TRBV10-3 and J usage is TRBJ2-1, with 11 bases matching TRBD2. CDR3 length: 16 residues. Unmatched junction bases numbered 8, after V lost 6 bases and J lost 4 bases. Germline CDR1 ENHRY, CDR2 SYGVKD. The CDR3 sequence is CAISAYSGREYNEQFF. Here the CDR3 DNA reads TGTGCCATCAGCGCATATAGCGGGAGGGAGTACAATGAGCAGTTCTTC.

The rearrangement links TRBV6-5 to TRBJ2-1; 11 bases agree with TRBD2. V dropped 5 bases and J dropped 7; count of bases not matched to a gene: 7. The length of the CDR3 is 15 residues. The germline V gene encodes CDR1 MNHEY and CDR2 SVGAGI. DNA for the CDR3: TGTGCCAGCAGTCCCAGGACTAGCGGGTGGAATGAGCAGTTCTTC. This encodes CASSPRTSGWNEQFF.